A selection of T cell receptor beta chains follows, all from one sample in a study of CD8+ T cells in alopecia areata. TCRdb's table, derived via immunoSEQ multiplex PCR, lists solely in-frame clones and lacks some. The sample holds some 170,000 clones, about 72% seen once. This specimen consisted of CD8+ T cells sorted from blood, obtained at week 0. The receptors were gathered from a human donor with alopecia areata. CDR3s include the opening cysteine and the closing phenylalanine or tryptophan. The order of the fields is D gene, clone size, V gene, J gene, CDR3 protein, CDR3 DNA. A D gene is named only where the DNA matches it firmly. A row's size may be missing; if present it is once, few, many or a size class.

D: .
size: .
V: TRBV6-5
J: TRBJ2-2
CDR3: CASTSGSGELFF
DNA: TGTGCCAGCACGTCAGGGTCCGGGGAGCTGTTTTTT

D: TRBD1
size: .
V: TRBV14
J: TRBJ2-1
CDR3: CASSQLGQGARDEQFF
DNA: TGTGCCAGCAGCCAACTAGGACAGGGGGCGCGCGATGAGCAGTTCTTC

D: .
size: .
V: TRBV10-1
J: TRBJ1-2
CDR3: CASSLRQYYGYTF
DNA: TGCGCCAGCAGCCTTCGACAGTATTATGGCTACACCTTC

D: .
size: .
V: TRBV27
J: TRBJ1-2
CDR3: CASSLGQGYGYTF
DNA: TGTGCCAGCAGTTTAGGGCAGGGCTATGGCTACACCTTC

D: .
size: .
V: TRBV2
J: TRBJ2-2
CDR3: CASSELATGELFF
DNA: TGTGCCAGCAGTGAACTGGCCACCGGGGAGCTGTTTTTT

D: TRBD1
size: .
V: TRBV30
J: TRBJ1-1
CDR3: CAWGPGGPGEAFF
DNA: TGTGCCTGGGGTCCAGGGGGCCCGGGTGAAGCTTTCTTT

D: TRBD2
size: few
V: TRBV29-1
J: TRBJ2-1
CDR3: CSVRASGGYNEQFF
DNA: TGCAGCGTTCGGGCTAGCGGAGGTTACAATGAGCAGTTCTTC

D: .
size: few
V: TRBV5-1
J: TRBJ2-7
CDR3: CASSLSDDYEQYF
DNA: TGCGCCAGCAGCTTGAGCGATGACTACGAGCAGTACTTC

D: TRBD1
size: .
V: TRBV29-1
J: TRBJ1-2
CDR3: CSADRGGGYTF
DNA: TGCAGCGCGGACAGGGGGGGCGGCTACACCTTC

D: TRBD2
size: .
V: TRBV2
J: TRBJ2-3
CDR3: CASSEARAGEFTDTQYF
DNA: TGTGCCAGCAGTGAAGCGCGGGCGGGGGAGTTTACAGATACGCAGTATTTT

D: .
size: .
V: TRBV6-6
J: TRBJ1-2
CDR3: CASTQSGGYTF
DNA: TGTGCCAGCACCCAGTCAGGTGGCTACACCTTC

D: TRBD2
size: .
V: TRBV19
J: TRBJ2-2
CDR3: CASSIQRGVSTGELFF
DNA: TGTGCCAGTAGTATTCAGCGGGGTGTTAGCACCGGGGAGCTGTTTTTT

D: .
size: .
V: TRBV4-1
J: TRBJ1-4
CDR3: CASSHLPRVFEKLFF
DNA: TGCGCCAGCAGCCATCTCCCCAGGGTTTTTGAAAAACTGTTTTTT

D: .
size: .
V: TRBV2
J: TRBJ2-7
CDR3: CATWANYEQYF
DNA: TGTGCCACATGGGCAAACTACGAGCAGTACTTC

D: .
size: .
V: TRBV13
J: TRBJ1-6
CDR3: CASSFGGSPLHF
DNA: TGTGCCAGCAGCTTCGGTGGTTCACCCCTCCACTTT

D: .
size: .
V: TRBV6-5
J: TRBJ2-5
CDR3: CASRQQANLETQYF
DNA: TGTGCCAGCAGACAACAGGCCAACCTAGAGACCCAGTACTTC

D: .
size: .
V: TRBV27
J: TRBJ2-7
CDR3: CASSGRLPYEQYF
DNA: TGTGCCAGCAGTGGACGGCTGCCCTACGAGCAGTACTTC

D: .
size: few
V: TRBV6-5
J: TRBJ2-1
CDR3: CASSYSLTYEQFF
DNA: TGTGCCAGCAGTTACTCGCTGACGTATGAGCAGTTCTTC

D: .
size: few
V: TRBV7-9
J: TRBJ2-6
CDR3: CASSLGTTGANVLTF
DNA: TGTGCCAGCAGCTTAGGTACTACCGGGGCCAACGTCCTGACTTTC

D: TRBD2
size: .
V: TRBV11-2
J: TRBJ2-1
CDR3: CASSFTSGTRRDEQFF
DNA: TGTGCCAGCAGCTTTACTAGCGGGACTCGGCGGGATGAGCAGTTCTTC

D: TRBD1
size: .
V: TRBV27
J: TRBJ2-7
CDR3: CASSPQGAKQYF
DNA: TGTGCCAGCAGCCCACAGGGGGCTAAGCAGTACTTC

D: .
size: .
V: TRBV27
J: TRBJ2-3
CDR3: CASSYVFTDTQYF
DNA: TGTGCCAGCAGTTACGTCTTCACAGATACGCAGTATTTT

D: TRBD2
size: few
V: TRBV19
J: TRBJ2-1
CDR3: CASSIVRALAGTYNEQFF
DNA: TGTGCCAGTAGTATAGTCAGGGCGCTAGCGGGGACTTACAATGAGCAGTTCTTC

D: TRBD1
size: .
V: TRBV19
J: TRBJ2-7
CDR3: CASSPGQGTYEQYF
DNA: TGTGCCAGTAGCCCGGGACAGGGTACCTACGAGCAGTACTTC

D: .
size: .
V: TRBV5-1
J: TRBJ1-1
CDR3: CASSLGTEAFF
DNA: TGCGCCAGCAGCTTGGGCACTGAAGCTTTCTTT

D: TRBD2
size: .
V: TRBV5-6
J: TRBJ2-1
CDR3: CASSSPTSGGYNEQFF
DNA: TGTGCCAGCAGCTCCCCCACTAGCGGGGGATACAATGAGCAGTTCTTC

D: .
size: .
V: TRBV7-3
J: TRBJ1-1
CDR3: CASSLSPSGNTEAFF
DNA: TGTGCCAGCAGCTTATCCCCCTCTGGGAACACTGAAGCTTTCTTT

D: TRBD2
size: .
V: TRBV29-1
J: TRBJ2-3
CDR3: CSVEVAGGQKDTQYF
DNA: TGCAGCGTTGAGGTAGCGGGGGGGCAAAAAGATACGCAGTATTTT

D: .
size: .
V: TRBV5-6
J: TRBJ1-2
CDR3: CASAWGPVHTF
DNA: TGTGCCAGCGCCTGGGGCCCAGTCCACACCTTC

D: TRBD1
size: .
V: TRBV2
J: TRBJ2-5
CDR3: CAREPGRGQKETQYF
DNA: TGTGCCAGGGAGCCCGGAAGGGGACAGAAAGAGACCCAGTACTTC

D: .
size: .
V: TRBV6-5
J: TRBJ2-5
CDR3: CASRFVETQYF
DNA: TGTGCCAGCAGATTCGTGGAGACCCAGTACTTC

D: .
size: .
V: TRBV19
J: TRBJ2-1
CDR3: CATRGEGSDYNEQFF
DNA: TGTGCCACCAGGGGAGAGGGATCAGATTACAATGAGCAGTTCTTC

D: .
size: .
V: TRBV4-1
J: TRBJ1-5
CDR3: CASSQDEDQPQHF
DNA: TGCGCCAGCAGCCAAGACGAAGACCAGCCCCAGCATTTT

D: TRBD1
size: .
V: TRBV6-5
J: TRBJ1-4
CDR3: CASSPHRGTNEKLFF
DNA: TGTGCCAGCAGTCCCCACAGGGGAACTAATGAAAAACTGTTTTTT

D: TRBD2
size: .
V: TRBV11-2
J: TRBJ2-5
CDR3: CASSFRAGDAETQYF
DNA: TGTGCCAGCAGCTTTCGTGCGGGGGATGCGGAGACCCAGTACTTC

D: TRBD2
size: .
V: TRBV11-2
J: TRBJ2-3
CDR3: CASSLGTSGGTDTQYF
DNA: TGTGCCAGCAGCCTAGGGACTAGCGGGGGAACAGATACGCAGTATTTT

D: .
size: .
V: TRBV27
J: TRBJ2-7
CDR3: CASSPWLGLPYEQYF
DNA: TGTGCCAGCAGCCCCTGGCTTGGGCTTCCCTACGAGCAGTACTTC

D: .
size: .
V: TRBV2
J: TRBJ1-2
CDR3: CARDMDGYTF
DNA: TGTGCCAGAGACATGGACGGCTACACCTTC

D: TRBD1
size: once
V: TRBV7-9
J: TRBJ1-5
CDR3: CASSYSGGDQPQHF
DNA: TGTGCCAGCAGCTACTCAGGGGGGGATCAGCCCCAGCATTTT